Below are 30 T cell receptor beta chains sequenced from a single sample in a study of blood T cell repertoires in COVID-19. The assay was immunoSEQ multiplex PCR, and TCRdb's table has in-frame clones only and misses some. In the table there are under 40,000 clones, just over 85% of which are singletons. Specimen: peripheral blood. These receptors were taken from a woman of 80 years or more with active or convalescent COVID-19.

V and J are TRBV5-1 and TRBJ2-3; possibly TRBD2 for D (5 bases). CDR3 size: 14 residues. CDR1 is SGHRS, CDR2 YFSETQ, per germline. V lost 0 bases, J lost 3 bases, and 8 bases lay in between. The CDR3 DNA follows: TGCGCCAGCAGCTTGGGGGAGAGTACAGATACGCAGTATTTT. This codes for CASSLGESTDTQYF.

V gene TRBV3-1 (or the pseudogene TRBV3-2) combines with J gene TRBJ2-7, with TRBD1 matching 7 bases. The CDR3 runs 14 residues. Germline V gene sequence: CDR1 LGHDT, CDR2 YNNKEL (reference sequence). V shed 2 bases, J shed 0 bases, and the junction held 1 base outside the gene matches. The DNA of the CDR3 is TGTGCCAGCAGCCAAAGGGACAGCTCCTACGAGCAGTACTTC. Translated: CASSQRDSSYEQYF.

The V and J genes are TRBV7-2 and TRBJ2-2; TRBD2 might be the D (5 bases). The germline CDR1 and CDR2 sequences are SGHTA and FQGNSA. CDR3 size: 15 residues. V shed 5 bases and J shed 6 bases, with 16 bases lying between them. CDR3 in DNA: TGTGCCAGCAGCCCTGCACGACTGGGAGCCGGGGAGCTGTTTTTT. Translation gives CASSPARLGAGELFF.

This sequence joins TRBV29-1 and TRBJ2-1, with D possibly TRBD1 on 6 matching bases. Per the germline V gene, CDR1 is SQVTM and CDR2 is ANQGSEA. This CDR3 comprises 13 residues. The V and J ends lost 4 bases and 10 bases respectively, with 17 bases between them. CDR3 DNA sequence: TGCAGCGTTGGTAAGGACAGACCGGGGGAGCAGTTCTTC. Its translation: CSVGKDRPGEQFF.

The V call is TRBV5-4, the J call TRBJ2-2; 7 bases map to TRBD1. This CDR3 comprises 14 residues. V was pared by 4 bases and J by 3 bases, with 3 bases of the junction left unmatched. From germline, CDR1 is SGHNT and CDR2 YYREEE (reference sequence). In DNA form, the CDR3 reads TGTGCCAGCAGCCTGGACAGGTACACCGGGGAGCTGTTTTTT. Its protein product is CASSLDRYTGELFF.

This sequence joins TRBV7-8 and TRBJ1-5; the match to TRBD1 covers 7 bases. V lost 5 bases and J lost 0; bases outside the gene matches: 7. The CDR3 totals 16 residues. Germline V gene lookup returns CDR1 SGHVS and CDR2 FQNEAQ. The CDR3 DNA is TGTGCCAGCAGCCGGGGACAGTTTAATAGCAATCAGCCCCAGCATTTT. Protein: CASSRGQFNSNQPQHF.

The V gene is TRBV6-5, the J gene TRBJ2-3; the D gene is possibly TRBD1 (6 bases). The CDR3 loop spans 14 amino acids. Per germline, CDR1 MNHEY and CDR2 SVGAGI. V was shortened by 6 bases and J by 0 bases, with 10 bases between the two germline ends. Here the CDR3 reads CASRDRSSTDTQYF. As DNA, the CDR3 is TGTGCCAGCAGAGACAGGAGTAGCACAGATACGCAGTATTTT.

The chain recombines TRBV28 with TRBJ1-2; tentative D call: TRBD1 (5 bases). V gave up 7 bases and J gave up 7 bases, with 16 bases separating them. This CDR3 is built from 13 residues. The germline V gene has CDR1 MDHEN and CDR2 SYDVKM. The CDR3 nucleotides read TGTGCCAGCACCTCAAGGCAGGGTACTGGCTACACCTTC. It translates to CASTSRQGTGYTF.

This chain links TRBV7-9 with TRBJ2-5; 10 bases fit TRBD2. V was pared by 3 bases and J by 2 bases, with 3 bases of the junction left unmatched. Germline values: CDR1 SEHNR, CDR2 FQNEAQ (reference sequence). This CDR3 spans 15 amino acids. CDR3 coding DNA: TGTGCCAGCAGCTTCACTAGCGGGGCACAAGAGACCCAGTACTTC. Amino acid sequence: CASSFTSGAQETQYF.

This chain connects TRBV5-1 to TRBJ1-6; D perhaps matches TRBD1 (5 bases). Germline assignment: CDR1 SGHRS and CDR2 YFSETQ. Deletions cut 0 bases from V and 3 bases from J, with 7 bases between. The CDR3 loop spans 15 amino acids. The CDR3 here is CASSLGQNYNSPLHF. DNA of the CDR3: TGCGCCAGCAGCTTGGGACAGAACTATAATTCACCCCTCCACTTT.

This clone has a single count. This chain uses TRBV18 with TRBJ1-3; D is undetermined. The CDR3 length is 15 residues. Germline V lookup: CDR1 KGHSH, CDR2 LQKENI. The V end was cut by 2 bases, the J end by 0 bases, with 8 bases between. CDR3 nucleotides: TGTGCCAGCTCACCAGCGGCAGTCTCTGGAAACACCATATATTTT. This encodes CASSPAAVSGNTIYF.

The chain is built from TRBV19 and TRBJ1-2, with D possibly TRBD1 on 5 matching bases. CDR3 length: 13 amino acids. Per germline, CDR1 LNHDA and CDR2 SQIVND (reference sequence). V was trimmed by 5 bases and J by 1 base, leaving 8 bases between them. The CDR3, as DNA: TGTGCCAGTAGTCGACAGATTAACTATGGCTACACCTTC. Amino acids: CASSRQINYGYTF.

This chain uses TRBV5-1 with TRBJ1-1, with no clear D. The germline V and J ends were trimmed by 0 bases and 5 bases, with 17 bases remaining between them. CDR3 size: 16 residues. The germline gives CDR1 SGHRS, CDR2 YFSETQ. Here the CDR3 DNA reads TGCGCCAGCAGCTTGGCCGGTGACTCGGCGGGGACTGAAGCTTTCTTT. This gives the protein CASSLAGDSAGTEAFF. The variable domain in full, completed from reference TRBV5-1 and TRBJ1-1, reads KAGVTQTPRYLIKTRGQQVTLSCSPISGHRSVSWYQQTPGQGLQFLFEYFSETQRNKGNFPGRFSGRQFSNSRSEMNVSTLELGDSALYLCASSLAGDSAGTEAFFGQGTRLTVV.

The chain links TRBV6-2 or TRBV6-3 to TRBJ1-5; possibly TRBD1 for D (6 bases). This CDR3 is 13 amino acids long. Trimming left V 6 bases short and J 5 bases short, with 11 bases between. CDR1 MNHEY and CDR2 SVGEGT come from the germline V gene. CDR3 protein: CASSRQGHQPQHF. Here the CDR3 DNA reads TGTGCCAGCAGCCGCCAGGGGCATCAGCCCCAGCATTTT.

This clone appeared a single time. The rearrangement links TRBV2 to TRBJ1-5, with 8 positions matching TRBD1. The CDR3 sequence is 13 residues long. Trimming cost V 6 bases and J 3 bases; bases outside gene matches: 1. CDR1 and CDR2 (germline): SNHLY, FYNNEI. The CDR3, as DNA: TGTGCCAGCAGGGGACAGGTCAATCAGCCCCAGCATTTT. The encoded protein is CASRGQVNQPQHF.

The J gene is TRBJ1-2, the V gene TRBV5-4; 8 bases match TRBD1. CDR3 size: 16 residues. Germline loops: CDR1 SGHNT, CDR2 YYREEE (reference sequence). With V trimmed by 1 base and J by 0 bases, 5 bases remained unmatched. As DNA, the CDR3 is TGTGCCAGCAGCTTGAGTCGGACAGGGCCTAACTATGGCTACACCTTC. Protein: CASSLSRTGPNYGYTF.

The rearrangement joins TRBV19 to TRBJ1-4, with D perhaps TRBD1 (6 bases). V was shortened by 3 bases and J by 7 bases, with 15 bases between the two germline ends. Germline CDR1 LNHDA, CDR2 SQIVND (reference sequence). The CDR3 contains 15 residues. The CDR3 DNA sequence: TGTGCCAGTAGTATCGGGGGGGCAAGGGGTGAAAAACTGTTTTTT. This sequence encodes CASSIGGARGEKLFF.

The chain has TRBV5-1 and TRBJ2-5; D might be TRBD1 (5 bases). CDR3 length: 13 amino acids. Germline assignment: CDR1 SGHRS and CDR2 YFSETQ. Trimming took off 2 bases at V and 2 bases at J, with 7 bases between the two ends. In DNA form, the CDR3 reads TGCGCCAGCAGCTTTACAGGACAAGAGACCCAGTACTTC. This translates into CASSFTGQETQYF.

In DNA form, the CDR3 reads TGTGCCAGCAGCCCTAGGGAGACCGGGGAGCTGTTTTTT. Translation gives CASSPRETGELFF. V usage is TRBV7-8 and J usage is TRBJ2-2; D is possibly TRBD2 (5 bases). Trimming left V 5 bases short and J 5 bases short, with 9 bases between. Germline V gene data show CDR1 as SGHVS and CDR2 as FQNEAQ. This CDR3 spans 13 amino acids.

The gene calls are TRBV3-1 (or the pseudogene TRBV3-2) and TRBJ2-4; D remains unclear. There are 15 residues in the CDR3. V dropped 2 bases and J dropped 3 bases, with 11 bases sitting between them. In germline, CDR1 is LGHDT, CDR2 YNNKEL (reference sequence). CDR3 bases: TGTGCCAGCAGCCAATTCGGTGCCCGCAAAAACATTCAGTACTTC. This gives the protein CASSQFGARKNIQYF.

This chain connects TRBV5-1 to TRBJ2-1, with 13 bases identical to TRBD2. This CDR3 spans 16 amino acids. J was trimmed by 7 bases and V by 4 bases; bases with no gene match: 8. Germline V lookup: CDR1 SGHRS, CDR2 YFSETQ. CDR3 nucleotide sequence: TGCGCCAGCAGCCCTACTAGCGGGGGGGCCAATAATGAGCAGTTCTTC. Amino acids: CASSPTSGGANNEQFF.

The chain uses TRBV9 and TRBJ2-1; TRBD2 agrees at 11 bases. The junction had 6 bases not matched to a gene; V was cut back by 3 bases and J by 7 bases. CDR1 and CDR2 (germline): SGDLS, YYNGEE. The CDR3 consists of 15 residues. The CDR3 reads CASSAYSGRDNEQFF. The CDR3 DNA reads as TGTGCCAGCAGCGCCTATAGCGGGAGGGATAATGAGCAGTTCTTC.

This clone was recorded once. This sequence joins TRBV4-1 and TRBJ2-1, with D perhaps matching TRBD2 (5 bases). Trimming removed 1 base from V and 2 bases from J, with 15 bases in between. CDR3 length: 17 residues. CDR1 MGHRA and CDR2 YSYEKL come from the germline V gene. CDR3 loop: CASSQAAVGSTYNEQFF. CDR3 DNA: TGCGCCAGCAGCCAAGCCGCGGTAGGGAGTACCTACAATGAGCAGTTCTTC.

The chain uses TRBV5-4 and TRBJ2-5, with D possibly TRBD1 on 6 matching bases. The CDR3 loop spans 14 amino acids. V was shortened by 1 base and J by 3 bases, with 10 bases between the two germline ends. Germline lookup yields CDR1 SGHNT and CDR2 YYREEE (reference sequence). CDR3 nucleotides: TGTGCCAGCAGCTTGTGGTACAGGGAAGAGACCCAGTACTTC. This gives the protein CASSLWYREETQYF. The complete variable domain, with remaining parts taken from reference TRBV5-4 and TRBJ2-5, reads ETGVTQSPTHLIKTRGQQVTLRCSSQSGHNTVSWYQQALGQGPQFIFQYYREEENGRGNFPPRFSGLQFPNYSSELNVNALELDDSALYLCASSLWYREETQYFGPGTRLLVL.

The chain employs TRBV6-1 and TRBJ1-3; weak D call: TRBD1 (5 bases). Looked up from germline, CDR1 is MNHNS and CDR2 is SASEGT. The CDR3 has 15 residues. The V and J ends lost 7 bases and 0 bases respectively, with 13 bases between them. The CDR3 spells CASIPPDISGNTIYF. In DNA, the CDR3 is TGTGCCAGCATTCCCCCGGACATCTCTGGAAACACCATATATTTT.

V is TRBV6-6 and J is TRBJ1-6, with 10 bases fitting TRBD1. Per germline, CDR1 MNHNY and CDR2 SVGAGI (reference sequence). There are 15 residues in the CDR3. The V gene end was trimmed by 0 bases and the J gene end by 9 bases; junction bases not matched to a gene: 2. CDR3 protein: CASSYSTGGFSPLHF. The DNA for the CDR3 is TGTGCCAGCAGTTACTCGACAGGGGGCTTTTCACCCCTCCACTTT.

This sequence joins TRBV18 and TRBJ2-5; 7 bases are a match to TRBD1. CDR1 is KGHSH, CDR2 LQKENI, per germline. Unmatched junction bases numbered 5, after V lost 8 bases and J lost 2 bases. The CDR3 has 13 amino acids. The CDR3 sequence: CASNRGQQETQYF. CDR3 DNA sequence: TGTGCCAGCAACAGGGGACAGCAAGAGACCCAGTACTTC.

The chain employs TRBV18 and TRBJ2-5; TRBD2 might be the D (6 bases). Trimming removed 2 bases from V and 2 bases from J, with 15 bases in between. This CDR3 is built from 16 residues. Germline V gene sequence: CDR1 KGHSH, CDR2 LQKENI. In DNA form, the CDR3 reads TGTGCCAGCTCACCAGGTATTAGCGGAAGGCAAGAGACCCAGTACTTC. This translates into CASSPGISGRQETQYF. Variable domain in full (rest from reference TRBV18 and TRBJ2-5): NAGVMQNPRHLVRRRGQEARLRCSPMKGHSHVYWYRQLPEEGLKFMVYLQKENIIDESGMPKERFSAEFPKEGPSILRIQQVVRGDSAAYFCASSPGISGRQETQYFGPGTRLLVL.

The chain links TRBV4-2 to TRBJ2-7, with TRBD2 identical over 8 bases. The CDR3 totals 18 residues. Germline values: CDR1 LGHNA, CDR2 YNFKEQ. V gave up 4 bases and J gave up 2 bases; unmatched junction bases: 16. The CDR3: CASSPSHHLAGNTYEQYF. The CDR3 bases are TGTGCCAGCAGCCCCAGTCACCATTTAGCGGGGAATACCTACGAGCAGTACTTC.

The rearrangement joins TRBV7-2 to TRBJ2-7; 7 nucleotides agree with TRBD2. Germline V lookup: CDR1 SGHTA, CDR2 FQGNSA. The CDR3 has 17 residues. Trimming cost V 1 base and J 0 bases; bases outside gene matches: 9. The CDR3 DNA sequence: TGTGCCAGCAGCTTAGGCCCCACGCGGGGGAGCTCCTACGAGCAGTACTTC. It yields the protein CASSLGPTRGSSYEQYF.